This entry lists 7 T cell receptor beta chains sequenced from one sample in a study of cytomegalovirus exposure and HLA in healthy donors. Vbeta (60) and Jbeta (13) primers were used in the PCR. Repertoires were generated with immunoSEQ multiplex PCR, while TCRdb's copy carries only in-frame clones and drops some. Of 150,000 or so clones listed, almost 85% are singletons. The sequenced sample was PBMCs. The receptors stem from a boy under 10 years old in good health and CMV-seronegative.

The genes are TRBV5-1 and TRBJ2-2; TRBD1 is a possible D gene (5 bases). This CDR3 spans 14 amino acids. Germline CDR1 reads SGHRS; CDR2 reads YFSETQ. V was trimmed by 4 bases and J by 4 bases, leaving 11 bases between them. The CDR3 here is CASSPRVSTGELFF. CDR3 nucleotide sequence: TGCGCCAGCAGCCCCAGGGTCTCCACCGGGGAGCTGTTTTTT.

The chain employs TRBV27 and TRBJ2-7; 8 bases are a match to TRBD2. V shed 3 bases, J shed 1 base, and the junction held 8 bases outside the gene matches. The V gene's germline CDR1 is MNHEY and CDR2 SMNVEV (reference sequence). The CDR3 consists of 16 residues. The CDR3 loop is CASSFGGGGESYEQYF. The CDR3 nucleotides read TGTGCCAGCAGTTTCGGGGGGGGTGGTGAATCCTACGAGCAGTACTTC.

This chain uses TRBV29-1 with TRBJ2-1; possibly TRBD1 for D (5 bases). V dropped 3 bases and J dropped 3 bases, with 9 bases sitting between them. The CDR3 totals 13 residues. Germline values: CDR1 SQVTM, CDR2 ANQGSEA. CDR3 amino acids: CSVDREGYNEQFF. The CDR3 coding sequence is TGCAGCGTTGACAGGGAAGGCTACAATGAGCAGTTCTTC.

This clone was seen more than once but under ten times. The V call is TRBV19, the J call TRBJ1-4, with 9 nucleotides matching TRBD1. The germline CDR1 and CDR2 sequences are LNHDA and SQIVND (reference sequence). The CDR3 runs to 14 residues. After removal of 3 bases from V and 7 bases from J, the junction contained 3 bases not matched to a gene. The CDR3 DNA sequence: TGTGCCAGTAGTATTGGGACAGGGCGTGAAAAACTGTTTTTT. Its translation: CASSIGTGREKLFF. Full variable domain (rest looked up from reference TRBV19 and TRBJ1-4): DGGITQSPKYLFRKEGQNVTLSCEQNLNHDAMYWYRQDPGQGLRLIYYSQIVNDFQKGDIAEGYSVSREKKESFPLTVTSAQKNPTAFYLCASSIGTGREKLFFGSGTQLSVL.

This chain uses TRBV4-2 with TRBJ1-1; a possible D gene is TRBD1 (6 bases). V lost 0 bases and J lost 10, with 21 bases in between. The CDR3 is 16 amino acids. Germline V gene lookup returns CDR1 LGHNA and CDR2 YNFKEQ. CDR3 protein: CASSQDFDRLPGGAFF. CDR3 nucleotides: TGTGCCAGCAGCCAAGATTTCGACAGGCTCCCGGGGGGAGCTTTCTTT.

The rearrangement joins TRBV28 to TRBJ1-1; TRBD1 aligns across 8 bases. The germline V gene encodes CDR1 MDHEN and CDR2 SYDVKM. J gave up 11 bases and V 5 bases, and 4 bases lay outside the gene matches. This CDR3 has 11 amino acids. CDR3 sequence: CASSQGAGAFF. In DNA, the CDR3 is TGTGCCAGCAGTCAGGGGGCTGGGGCTTTCTTT.

This clone was observed a single time. This CDR3 reads CAISEKSSGQRVEQYF. The CDR3 nucleotides read TGTGCCATCAGTGAGAAGTCTAGCGGGCAGCGCGTCGAGCAGTACTTC. The rearrangement links TRBV10-3 to TRBJ2-7, with 8 bases lining up with TRBD2. Germline V gene sequence: CDR1 ENHRY, CDR2 SYGVKD. The CDR3 covers 16 residues. V lost 2 bases to trimming and J lost 6 bases; unmatched junction nucleotides: 12.